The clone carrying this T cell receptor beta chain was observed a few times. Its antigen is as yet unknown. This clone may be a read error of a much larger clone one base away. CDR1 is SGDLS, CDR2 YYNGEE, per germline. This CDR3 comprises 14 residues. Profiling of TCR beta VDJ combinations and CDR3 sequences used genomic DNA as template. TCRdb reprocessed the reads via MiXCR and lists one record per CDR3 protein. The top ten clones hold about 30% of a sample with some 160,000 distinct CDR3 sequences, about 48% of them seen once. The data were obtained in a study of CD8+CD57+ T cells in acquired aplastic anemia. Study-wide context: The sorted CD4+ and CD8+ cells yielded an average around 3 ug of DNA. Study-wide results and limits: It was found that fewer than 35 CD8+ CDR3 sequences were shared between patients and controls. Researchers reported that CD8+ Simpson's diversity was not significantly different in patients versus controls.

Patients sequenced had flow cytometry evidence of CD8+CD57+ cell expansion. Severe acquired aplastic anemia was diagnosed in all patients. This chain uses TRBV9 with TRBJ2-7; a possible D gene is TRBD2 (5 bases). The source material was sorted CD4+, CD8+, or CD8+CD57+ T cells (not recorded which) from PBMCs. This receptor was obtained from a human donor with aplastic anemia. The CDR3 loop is CTSSVGLGSDEQYF. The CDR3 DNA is TGTACCAGCAGCGTTGGACTGGGGTCCGACGAGCAGTACTTC.